These T cell receptor beta chains were read from a single sample in a study of blood T cell repertoires in COVID-19. The data were produced by immunoSEQ multiplex PCR, yet TCRdb's version contains in-frame clones alone and is incomplete. The sample has around 65,000 clones, 75% to 80% seen once; the top ten hold more than 45%. The material sequenced was peripheral blood. The source of these receptors is a human donor in a cohort sampled during active COVID-19. Each CDR3 is given with its conserved first and last residue. A D gene is named only where the DNA matches it firmly. For some rows the clone size is stated as once, few or many, or as a class when expanded; others skip it.

J gene,clone size,V gene,D gene,CDR3 length,CDR3 protein,CDR3 DNA
TRBJ2-7,few,TRBV7-8,NA,14,CASSSVGPTYEQYF,TGTGCCAGCAGCTCGGTGGGGCCTACCTACGAGCAGTACTTC
TRBJ2-7,NA,TRBV5-6,TRBD2,17,CASSPVASGLSSYEQYF,TGTGCCAGCAGCCCGGTAGCTAGCGGCCTGAGCTCCTACGAGCAGTACTTC
TRBJ2-5,NA,TRBV9,NA,15,CASSVATNAQETQYF,TGTGCCAGCAGCGTAGCTACGAACGCGCAAGAGACCCAGTACTTC
TRBJ2-4,once,TRBV24-1,TRBD1,18,CATSDLNGDRGPSGIQYF,TGTGCCACCAGTGATTTGAATGGGGACAGGGGACCCTCTGGTATTCAGTACTTC
TRBJ2-1,NA,TRBV19,TRBD2,16,CASIQRGGSSYNEQFF,TGTGCCAGTATCCAGCGGGGGGGCAGCTCCTACAATGAGCAGTTCTTC
TRBJ2-5,NA,TRBV6-4,NA,13,CASSDFPGETQYF,TGTGCCAGCAGTGACTTCCCGGGGGAGACCCAGTACTTC
TRBJ1-6,NA,TRBV5-1,NA,16,CASSLVADTVHSPLHF,TGCGCCAGCAGCTTGGTGGCGGACACCGTTCATTCACCCCTCCACTTT
TRBJ2-5,few,TRBV4-1,TRBD1,15,CASSQLDRGGETQYF,TGCGCCAGCAGCCAGTTGGACAGGGGTGGAGAGACCCAGTACTTC
TRBJ2-1,NA,TRBV3-1/TRBV3-2,TRBD1,18,CASSQDLTGTGAYNEQFF,TGTGCCAGCAGCCAAGATCTTACAGGGACAGGGGCCTACAATGAGCAGTTCTTC
TRBJ1-1,few,TRBV7-9,NA,15,CASSLETGGGTEAFF,TGTGCCAGCAGCTTAGAGACGGGCGGAGGCACTGAAGCTTTCTTT
TRBJ2-2,NA,TRBV6-4,TRBD2,17,CASRRRTSGRNTGELFF,TGTGCCAGCAGACGAAGGACTAGCGGGCGCAACACCGGGGAGCTGTTTTTT
TRBJ1-2,NA,TRBV15,NA,15,CATSRDLVSADGYTF,TGTGCCACCAGCAGAGATTTGGTGTCCGCGGATGGCTACACCTTC
TRBJ1-3,few,TRBV20-1,NA,14,CSASSYRDGNTIYF,TGCAGTGCTAGTTCCTACAGGGATGGAAACACCATATATTTT
TRBJ1-2,few,TRBV10-3,NA,12,CAISRTDYGYTF,TGTGCCATCAGCCGGACAGACTATGGCTACACCTTC
TRBJ1-6,NA,TRBV5-8,TRBD1,15,CASSLYRGPNSPLHF,TGTGCCAGCAGCCTGTACAGGGGGCCAAATTCACCCCTCCACTTT
TRBJ1-2,NA,TRBV19,TRBD1,15,CATTTNRGLNYGYTF,TGTGCCACGACGACAAACAGGGGGCTCAACTATGGCTACACCTTC
TRBJ2-7,NA,TRBV28,NA,15,CASKIIQGRPDEQYF,TGTGCCAGCAAAATTATACAGGGACGGCCGGACGAGCAGTACTTC
TRBJ1-4,NA,TRBV15,NA,15,CATSSTGRWDEKLFF,TGTGCCACCAGCAGTACAGGAAGATGGGATGAAAAACTGTTTTTT
TRBJ2-6,NA,TRBV5-6,TRBD1,17,CASRGTGARDGANVLTF,TGTGCCAGCAGGGGGACAGGGGCTAGGGATGGGGCCAACGTCCTGACTTTC
TRBJ2-5,NA,TRBV15,NA,16,CATSRDERGIQETQYF,TGTGCCACCAGCAGAGATGAGCGAGGGATCCAAGAGACCCAGTACTTC
TRBJ2-1,NA,TRBV7-2,TRBD2,18,CASSLEGSGRILDNEQFF,TGTGCCAGCAGCTTAGAAGGTAGCGGGAGAATTCTCGACAATGAGCAGTTCTTC
TRBJ1-5,NA,TRBV6-5,TRBD1,15,CASTLTPGGHQPQHF,TGTGCCAGCACCTTAACACCAGGGGGCCATCAGCCCCAGCATTTT
TRBJ2-7,NA,TRBV30,TRBD1,14,CAWSRTGRHLEQYF,TGTGCCTGGAGTCGGACAGGTCGGCATCTCGAGCAGTACTTC
TRBJ2-1,NA,TRBV14,TRBD2,17,CASSHFSGAGAQNEQFF,TGTGCCAGCAGCCACTTTTCCGGGGCGGGAGCCCAAAATGAGCAGTTCTTC
TRBJ1-4,few,TRBV2,NA,15,CASKGRLGANEKLFF,TGTGCCAGCAAGGGCAGGTTGGGAGCTAATGAAAAACTGTTTTTT